These T cell receptor beta chains were read from a single sample in a study of a mutant IDH1 vaccine in newly diagnosed glioma. The protocol was immunoSEQ multiplex PCR, while the TCRdb copy is restricted to in-frame clones and leaves out a portion. Found here are roughly 50,000 clones, around 80% of them singletons; the top ten hold approximately 8%. The antigens for these receptors are not known. Sample: PBMCs, taken from a glioma patient whose treatment included an IDH1 peptide vaccine. Every receptor here comes from a woman between 40 and 55 years old with glioma. Some clones in this sample may be carry-over from other donors' samples. CDR3s include the opening cysteine and the closing phenylalanine or tryptophan. A D gene is named only where the DNA matches it firmly. Some rows have no size entry. The others give once, few or many, or a class for an expanded clone.

j_gene: TRBJ1-5
d_gene: NA
abundance: NA
v_gene: TRBV27
CDR3nt: TGTGCCACCAAGGAACAATCAGGCTCTAAAACCACCAATCAGCCCCAGCATTTT
CDR3aa: CATKEQSGSKTTNQPQHF

j_gene: TRBJ1-2
d_gene: TRBD1
abundance: NA
v_gene: TRBV19
CDR3nt: TGTGCCAGTAGTAGCGGGACAGGGGTCGGCTACACCTTC
CDR3aa: CASSSGTGVGYTF

j_gene: TRBJ2-7
d_gene: TRBD2
abundance: NA
v_gene: TRBV10-1
CDR3nt: TGCGCCAGCAGTGAGTCTAGGCTAGCGGGCTCCTACGAGCAGTACTTC
CDR3aa: CASSESRLAGSYEQYF

j_gene: TRBJ2-5
d_gene: NA
abundance: once
v_gene: TRBV29-1
CDR3nt: TGCAGCGTCACATGGAGTAGCGGAGAGACCCAGTACTTC
CDR3aa: CSVTWSSGETQYF

j_gene: TRBJ2-5
d_gene: NA
abundance: NA
v_gene: TRBV19
CDR3nt: TGTGCCAGTAGTTCAAGGGGCTTGCGAGAGACCCAGTACTTC
CDR3aa: CASSSRGLRETQYF

j_gene: TRBJ2-7
d_gene: NA
abundance: NA
v_gene: TRBV19
CDR3nt: TGTGCCAGTAGTCTCCGCCAGAAAGAATCCTACGAGCAGTACTTC
CDR3aa: CASSLRQKESYEQYF

j_gene: TRBJ2-1
d_gene: NA
abundance: NA
v_gene: TRBV7-7
CDR3nt: TGTGCTAGCAGCTTAGTCCGGTACAGTGAGCAGTTCTTC
CDR3aa: CASSLVRYSEQFF

j_gene: TRBJ2-5
d_gene: NA
abundance: NA
v_gene: TRBV6-5
CDR3nt: TGTGCCAGCAGTTACGGGGAGACCCAGTACTTC
CDR3aa: CASSYGETQYF

j_gene: TRBJ1-6
d_gene: NA
abundance: few
v_gene: TRBV15
CDR3nt: TGTGCCACCAGCAGAGGAGGGTATAATTCACCCCTCCACTTT
CDR3aa: CATSRGGYNSPLHF

j_gene: TRBJ1-1
d_gene: NA
abundance: NA
v_gene: TRBV2
CDR3nt: TGTGCCAGCAGACAGGGATGGAGCACTGAAGCTTTCTTT
CDR3aa: CASRQGWSTEAFF

j_gene: TRBJ1-2
d_gene: NA
abundance: NA
v_gene: TRBV4-1
CDR3nt: TGCGCCAGCAGCCAAGGAAGCACTCTCTATGGCTACACCTTC
CDR3aa: CASSQGSTLYGYTF

j_gene: TRBJ2-5
d_gene: TRBD2
abundance: NA
v_gene: TRBV2
CDR3nt: TGTGCCAGCAGTGTAGCGGGGGCTCAAGAGACCCAGTACTTC
CDR3aa: CASSVAGAQETQYF

j_gene: TRBJ2-3
d_gene: NA
abundance: NA
v_gene: TRBV7-9
CDR3nt: TGTGCCAGCAGCTTATCACGGGGGACAGATACGCAGTATTTT
CDR3aa: CASSLSRGTDTQYF

j_gene: TRBJ2-5
d_gene: NA
abundance: NA
v_gene: TRBV7-3
CDR3nt: TGTGCCAGCTCCCGCGGGGACCAAGAGACCCAGTACTTC
CDR3aa: CASSRGDQETQYF

j_gene: TRBJ2-7
d_gene: TRBD1
abundance: NA
v_gene: TRBV5-6
CDR3nt: TGTGCCAGCAGCCCGGGACAGGGAAGCGAGCAGTACTTC
CDR3aa: CASSPGQGSEQYF

j_gene: TRBJ2-1
d_gene: NA
abundance: NA
v_gene: TRBV18
CDR3nt: TGTGCCAGCTCACCGTATGACTGGGCTAGCTCCTACAATGAGCAGTTCTTC
CDR3aa: CASSPYDWASSYNEQFF

j_gene: TRBJ2-1
d_gene: NA
abundance: NA
v_gene: TRBV19
CDR3nt: TGTGCCAGTAGTATCCGGGGATCCTACAATGAGCAGTTCTTC
CDR3aa: CASSIRGSYNEQFF

j_gene: TRBJ2-7
d_gene: NA
abundance: NA
v_gene: TRBV5-6
CDR3nt: TGTGCCAGCAGCTTTGGGAACAGGGCCGAGCAGTACTTC
CDR3aa: CASSFGNRAEQYF

j_gene: TRBJ1-4
d_gene: TRBD1
abundance: NA
v_gene: TRBV13
CDR3nt: TGTGCCAGCAGCTTGTCAGGGACAGGAAGACCCGAAAAACTGTTTTTT
CDR3aa: CASSLSGTGRPEKLFF

j_gene: TRBJ2-1
d_gene: NA
abundance: few
v_gene: TRBV20-1
CDR3nt: TGCAGTGCTCCCAGAGGGTTCGAGCAGTTCTTC
CDR3aa: CSAPRGFEQFF

j_gene: TRBJ1-1
d_gene: TRBD1
abundance: NA
v_gene: TRBV10-1
CDR3nt: TGCGCCAGCAGTGAAGGACAGGGGTACACTGAAGCTTTCTTT
CDR3aa: CASSEGQGYTEAFF

j_gene: TRBJ1-4
d_gene: NA
abundance: NA
v_gene: TRBV6-1
CDR3nt: TGTGCCAGCAACCAGGTTGATCTTGAAAAACTGTTTTTT
CDR3aa: CASNQVDLEKLFF

j_gene: TRBJ1-6
d_gene: NA
abundance: once
v_gene: TRBV28
CDR3nt: TGTGCCAGCTCCTCCATGGGACGGGATAATTCACCCCTCCACTTT
CDR3aa: CASSSMGRDNSPLHF

j_gene: TRBJ1-2
d_gene: NA
abundance: NA
v_gene: TRBV5-1
CDR3nt: TGCGCCAGCAGCTTGGATGTCACCGGCTATGGCTACACCTTC
CDR3aa: CASSLDVTGYGYTF

j_gene: TRBJ1-1
d_gene: TRBD1
abundance: few
v_gene: TRBV6-1
CDR3nt: TGTGCCAGCCCCAACAGGGGTAACACTGAAGCTTTCTTT
CDR3aa: CASPNRGNTEAFF

j_gene: TRBJ2-6
d_gene: TRBD1
abundance: NA
v_gene: TRBV2
CDR3nt: TGTGCCAGCAGATACCGGGACAGGGCTGGGGCCAACGTCCTGACTTTC
CDR3aa: CASRYRDRAGANVLTF

j_gene: TRBJ1-1
d_gene: NA
abundance: few
v_gene: TRBV29-1
CDR3nt: TGCAGCACGAACACTGAAGCTTTCTTT
CDR3aa: CSTNTEAFF

j_gene: TRBJ2-1
d_gene: NA
abundance: NA
v_gene: TRBV9
CDR3nt: TGTGCCAGCAGCGACGCCGGGGCCATCTACAATGAGCAGTTCTTC
CDR3aa: CASSDAGAIYNEQFF

j_gene: TRBJ2-1
d_gene: NA
abundance: NA
v_gene: TRBV29-1
CDR3nt: TGCAGCGTTGGCCCCAATACTAGTGACGGTGAGCAGTTCTTC
CDR3aa: CSVGPNTSDGEQFF

j_gene: TRBJ2-1
d_gene: NA
abundance: once
v_gene: TRBV19
CDR3nt: TGTGCCAGTAGTATTATGGGCCCCCCTGGTGAGCAGTTCTTC
CDR3aa: CASSIMGPPGEQFF

j_gene: TRBJ1-4
d_gene: TRBD1
abundance: NA
v_gene: TRBV5-1
CDR3nt: TGCGCCAGCAGCTTGGAGGGGGCGGGGAAACTGTTTTTT
CDR3aa: CASSLEGAGKLFF

j_gene: TRBJ1-2
d_gene: NA
abundance: NA
v_gene: TRBV14
CDR3nt: TGTGCCAGCAGCCAAAGGGGGGGCTATGGCTACACCTTC
CDR3aa: CASSQRGGYGYTF

j_gene: TRBJ1-2
d_gene: NA
abundance: NA
v_gene: TRBV6-5
CDR3nt: TGTGCCAGCAGTTACTCGATATTATCGGGCTATGGCTACACCTTC
CDR3aa: CASSYSILSGYGYTF

j_gene: TRBJ1-2
d_gene: NA
abundance: NA
v_gene: TRBV4-3
CDR3nt: TGCGCCAGCAGCCAAGAGGGATTGGGGAAGTCCTATGGCTACACCTTC
CDR3aa: CASSQEGLGKSYGYTF

j_gene: TRBJ1-2
d_gene: NA
abundance: NA
v_gene: TRBV6-5
CDR3nt: TGTGCCAGCAATCGAGGGGGGCTACGCGGCTACACCTTC
CDR3aa: CASNRGGLRGYTF

j_gene: TRBJ1-4
d_gene: NA
abundance: NA
v_gene: TRBV19
CDR3nt: TGTGCCAGTAGATTTTTGGACACAACTAATGAAAAACTGTTTTTT
CDR3aa: CASRFLDTTNEKLFF

j_gene: TRBJ2-1
d_gene: NA
abundance: NA
v_gene: TRBV5-4
CDR3nt: TGTGCCAGCAGCCCCAATCCCCAGGCGTCCTACAATGAGCAGTTCTTC
CDR3aa: CASSPNPQASYNEQFF

j_gene: TRBJ1-4
d_gene: NA
abundance: few
v_gene: TRBV21-1
CDR3nt: TGTGCCAGCAGGTGGGGGAGACAGAATAATGAAAAACTGTTTTTT
CDR3aa: CASRWGRQNNEKLFF

j_gene: TRBJ1-4
d_gene: NA
abundance: NA
v_gene: TRBV2
CDR3nt: TGTGCCAGCAGCGAACATCTGACGGAATTTGAAAAACTGTTTTTT
CDR3aa: CASSEHLTEFEKLFF

j_gene: TRBJ1-4
d_gene: NA
abundance: NA
v_gene: TRBV7-6
CDR3nt: TGTGCCAGCAGCTCGCGGGCGGGAACTAATGAAAAACTGTTTTTT
CDR3aa: CASSSRAGTNEKLFF

j_gene: TRBJ1-2
d_gene: TRBD1
abundance: NA
v_gene: TRBV30
CDR3nt: TGTGCCTGGAGTGTGACAGGGGACTATGGCTACACCTTC
CDR3aa: CAWSVTGDYGYTF

j_gene: TRBJ1-6
d_gene: NA
abundance: once
v_gene: TRBV6-5
CDR3nt: TGTGCCAGCAGGCTTCAGGCCCCGGGAAATTCACCCCTCCACTTT
CDR3aa: CASRLQAPGNSPLHF

j_gene: TRBJ1-6
d_gene: NA
abundance: once
v_gene: TRBV6-1
CDR3nt: TGTGCCAGCAGTGTAAGGGACGGTTATAATTCACCCCTCCACTTT
CDR3aa: CASSVRDGYNSPLHF

j_gene: TRBJ1-1
d_gene: TRBD1
abundance: NA
v_gene: TRBV12-5
CDR3nt: TGTGCTAGTGGTACCCTGGACAGGGAAGCTTTCTTT
CDR3aa: CASGTLDREAFF

j_gene: TRBJ2-7
d_gene: NA
abundance: NA
v_gene: TRBV11-3
CDR3nt: TGTGCCAGCAGCCAGGACAGCAGCAACTACGAGCAGTACTTC
CDR3aa: CASSQDSSNYEQYF

j_gene: TRBJ1-1
d_gene: NA
abundance: few
v_gene: TRBV7-3
CDR3nt: TGTGCCAGCAGCCCCAACTTCGGGGTTACTGAAGCTTTCTTT
CDR3aa: CASSPNFGVTEAFF

j_gene: TRBJ1-2
d_gene: NA
abundance: NA
v_gene: TRBV5-6
CDR3nt: TGTGCCAGCAGCCCCTCGACAGAGTATGGCTACACCTTC
CDR3aa: CASSPSTEYGYTF